A selection of T cell receptor beta chains follows, all from one sample in a study of T cell responses to AZD1222 COVID-19 vaccine. TCRdb's table, derived via immunoSEQ multiplex PCR, lists solely in-frame clones and lacks some. The data show 77,000 or so clones, 85% to 90% seen once. Material: peripheral blood, obtained on day 0 of AZD1222 vaccination. The origin of the receptors is an adult in good health. Each CDR3 is given with its conserved first and last residue. D genes are given only for firm matches. Not every row has a clone size; where given, it reads once, few, many or a size class.

d_call,clone_size,j_call,v_call,cdr3_nt,cdr3_aa
-,-,TRBJ1-1,TRBV6-5,TGTGCCAGCACCAAGATTGGGGCGAACACTGAAGCTTTCTTT,CASTKIGANTEAFF
-,once,TRBJ2-2,TRBV30,TGTGCCTGGATTGAGAAGCCCTTCCAGGGGTACCCCGGGGAGCTGTTTTTT,CAWIEKPFQGYPGELFF
-,-,TRBJ1-1,TRBV7-9,TGTGCCAGCAGCTTAGTAACAGGGACAACTGAAGCTTTCTTT,CASSLVTGTTEAFF
-,-,TRBJ1-1,TRBV18,TGTGCCAGCTCACCACCGTATGGGCACACTGAAGCTTTCTTT,CASSPPYGHTEAFF
-,once,TRBJ1-1,TRBV2,TGTGCCAGCAGTGGATGGGGAAGCACTGAAGCTTTCTTT,CASSGWGSTEAFF
-,-,TRBJ1-1,TRBV6-5,TGTGCCAGCAGTTACATGGGGGGAGCTTTCTTT,CASSYMGGAFF
-,-,TRBJ1-2,TRBV9,TGTGCCAGCAGTGCCAACTGGGGCGCGGATGGCTACACCTTC,CASSANWGADGYTF
-,-,TRBJ1-6,TRBV7-9,TGTGCCAGCAGCTTAGGATCAAACGATAATTCACCCCTCCACTTT,CASSLGSNDNSPLHF
-,few,TRBJ2-1,TRBV4-1,TGCGCCAGCAGCCAAGCTGGCCTAGCCGTCTACAATGAGCAGTTCTTC,CASSQAGLAVYNEQFF
-,-,TRBJ2-7,TRBV5-1,TGCGCCAGCAGGACTTCGAGTGGTAACGAGCAGTACTTC,CASRTSSGNEQYF
-,-,TRBJ2-5,TRBV9,TGTGCCAGCAGCGTAGGGCGCAGGGCAACACAAGAGACCCAGTACTTC,CASSVGRRATQETQYF
TRBD2,-,TRBJ2-7,TRBV5-8,TGTGCCAGCAGCTTGGCGGGAGGGCCCACCGCCGAGCAGTACTTC,CASSLAGGPTAEQYF
-,once,TRBJ2-7,TRBV27,TGTGCCAGCAGTCAAAACCGCTACGAGCAGTACTTC,CASSQNRYEQYF
-,-,TRBJ2-1,TRBV29-1,TGCAGCGTCAGACAGGGACTCTCCTACAATGAGCAGTTCTTC,CSVRQGLSYNEQFF
-,-,TRBJ1-1,TRBV9,TGTGCCAGCAGCGTCGGGGGACAAATGAACACTGAAGCTTTCTTT,CASSVGGQMNTEAFF
TRBD1,-,TRBJ2-7,TRBV2,TGTGCCAGCAGCCCGGACAGGCTGTGGTACTTC,CASSPDRLWYF
-,-,TRBJ1-1,TRBV7-3,TGTGCCAGCAGCTTAATGAGGGCGAACACTGAAGCTTTCTTT,CASSLMRANTEAFF
TRBD1,-,TRBJ2-7,TRBV19,TGTGCCAGTAGTCAGAGACAGGGGGCAAACTACGAGCAGTACTTC,CASSQRQGANYEQYF
-,-,TRBJ2-4,TRBV6-1,TGTGCCAGCAGTGAAGCCGGTAGTGGCAAAAACATTCAGTACTTC,CASSEAGSGKNIQYF
-,-,TRBJ2-3,TRBV19,TGTGCCAGTAGTACTAGCGGCACAGATACGCAGTATTTT,CASSTSGTDTQYF
-,-,TRBJ2-7,TRBV6-4,TGTGCCAGCAGTGAAAAGAGGGGATACGCAGGGCCTCCCTACGAGCAGTACTTC,CASSEKRGYAGPPYEQYF
-,-,TRBJ1-6,TRBV7-9,TGTGCCAGCAGCCACCTCGGGAAGAACCCGAATAATTCACCCCTCCACTTT,CASSHLGKNPNNSPLHF
TRBD1,-,TRBJ2-7,TRBV28,TGTGCCAGCAGTACAACCCGGGACAGTCGGGGCGAGCAGTACTTC,CASSTTRDSRGEQYF
-,-,TRBJ2-3,TRBV6-4,TGTGCCAGCAGACCGGACTCCTTCTCCACAGATACGCAGTATTTT,CASRPDSFSTDTQYF